This TCR beta chain was captured by sequencing in a study of CD8 T cells in Susac syndrome. Stable or active relapsing-remitting multiple sclerosis, untreated and meeting revised McDonald criteria, defined the controls. TEMRA cells underwent FACS enrichment and CD8+ and CD4+ T cells underwent negative isolation. The study, taken as a whole, reports: The number of individuals included in the study's TCR sequencing and HLA analysis was acknowledged as relatively small.

This clonotype was seen only once. Its antigen is as yet unknown. CDR1 is SNHLY and CDR2 is FYNNEI in the germline V gene. Trimming took 4 bases from V and 5 from J, leaving 9 bases between them. The CDR3 is 13 residues long. With random hexamers, reverse transcription was performed on about 0.45 to 1 ug of RNA. TCR beta CDR3 was amplified by immunoSEQ covering 54 Vbeta and 13 Jbeta. TCRdb recomputed calls from the immunoSEQ multiplex PCR reads with MiXCR, one row per CDR3 protein. The sample lists over 200,000 distinct CDR3 sequences; just under 95% were seen once. The gene calls are TRBV2 and TRBJ2-1; D uncertain. This receptor was identified in a human donor with multiple sclerosis. The material sequenced was CD4+ T cells from PBMCs. CDR3 region: CASSVERDNEQFF. CDR3 sequence (DNA): TGTGCCAGCAGTGTAGAAAGAGACAATGAGCAGTTCTTC.